Listed here are 12 T cell receptor beta chains from one sample, sequenced in a study of cytomegalovirus exposure and HLA in healthy donors. The study ran its PCR with 60 Vbeta and 13 Jbeta primers. The repertoire was sequenced with immunoSEQ multiplex PCR; TCRdb's copy has only in-frame clones and lacks some. Seen here are under 200,000 clones, more than 70% observed once, and the top ten hold 0.38%. The sequenced sample was PBMCs. Receptors originate from a boy aged 2-15 years in good health and CMV-seronegative.

This sequence joins TRBV4-1 and TRBJ2-5, with 12 bases that match TRBD2. The length of the CDR3 is 15 residues. Germline V gene sequence: CDR1 MGHRA, CDR2 YSYEKL. V shed 5 bases and J 5 bases; nucleotides not matched to a gene: 6. CDR3 nucleotides: TGCGCCAGCAGCTCAGGACTAGCGGGATTTGAGACCCAGTACTTC. This codes for CASSSGLAGFETQYF.

The chain joins TRBV6-5 to TRBJ1-6; D is unclear. The germline V and J ends were trimmed by 4 bases and 7 bases, with 5 bases remaining between them. Germline assignment: CDR1 MNHEY and CDR2 SVGAGI. The CDR3 covers 12 residues. The CDR3 region is CASSFRNSPLHF. CDR3 coding DNA: TGTGCCAGCAGTTTCCGGAATTCACCCCTCCACTTT.

This chain connects TRBV28 to TRBJ1-5, with no clear D. CDR1 and CDR2 (germline): MDHEN, SYDVKM. This CDR3 comprises 15 residues. V was pared by 5 bases and J by 5 bases, with 16 bases between. CDR3 sequence (DNA): TGTGCCAGCAGTGGACTTCGTGGGGTAGATCAGCCCCAGCATTTT. This encodes CASSGLRGVDQPQHF.

The chain combines TRBV28 with TRBJ2-5, with 9 bases lining up with TRBD2. Gene TRBJ2-7 matches the end of the DNA better, so the J call may be wrong. Germline V gene sequence: CDR1 MDHEN, CDR2 SYDVKM. This CDR3 is 13 amino acids long. CDR3 sequence reads: CASRFSGRYEQYF. CDR3 nucleotides: TGTGCCAGCAGATTTAGCGGGAGATACGAGCAGTACTTC.

V is TRBV19 and J is TRBJ2-2; D may be TRBD2 (5 bases). Trimming took 7 bases from V and 7 from J, leaving 13 bases between them. Germline CDR1 is LNHDA and CDR2 is SQIVND (reference sequence). This CDR3 is 13 amino acids long. CDR3 sequence reads: CASTPSGNGELFF. For the CDR3, the DNA is TGTGCCAGTACCCCAAGCGGTAACGGGGAGCTGTTTTTT.

This clone came up once. V and J are TRBV7-9 and TRBJ2-7, with a tentative D call TRBD1 (6 bases). Trimming left V 5 bases short and J 0 bases short, with 14 bases between. Germline CDR1 SEHNR, CDR2 FQNEAQ (reference sequence). The CDR3 runs to 15 residues. The CDR3 is CASSQGQKASYEQYF. CDR3 coding DNA: TGTGCCAGCAGCCAAGGACAGAAAGCCTCCTACGAGCAGTACTTC.

The rearrangement uses TRBV28 and TRBJ2-4; the D gene is possibly TRBD1 (7 bases). The CDR3 consists of 18 residues. CDR1 is MDHEN and CDR2 is SYDVKM in the germline V gene. The V end was cut by 5 bases, the J end by 0 bases, with 20 bases between. CDR3: CASSQSLQGTLAKNIQYF. CDR3 coding DNA: TGTGCCAGCAGTCAATCCCTACAGGGGACTTTAGCCAAAAACATTCAGTACTTC. Using reference TRBV28 and TRBJ2-4 for the parts outside the CDR3, the full variable domain is DVKVTQSSRYLVKRTGEKVFLECVQDMDHENMFWYRQDPGLGLRLIYFSYDVKMKEKGDIPEGYSVSREKKERFSLILESASTNQTSMYLCASSQSLQGTLAKNIQYFGAGTRLSVL.

The chain has TRBV19 and TRBJ2-7; the D gene is possibly TRBD1 (5 bases). Germline assignment: CDR1 LNHDA and CDR2 SQIVND (reference sequence). There are 14 residues in the CDR3. V shed 10 bases and J shed 0 bases, with 16 bases lying between them. CDR3 sequence: CATADSLGSYEQYF. The CDR3 DNA follows: TGTGCCACCGCCGACAGTCTCGGCTCCTACGAGCAGTACTTC.

The rearrangement joins TRBV2 to TRBJ1-1; 8 nucleotides match TRBD1. The CDR3 is made up of 15 amino acids. Germline values: CDR1 SNHLY, CDR2 FYNNEI. V dropped 5 bases and J dropped 4; count of bases not matched to a gene: 9. The CDR3, as DNA: TGTGCCAGCAGTCCTCGGACAGGGCAGCTCACTGAAGCTTTCTTT. It encodes CASSPRTGQLTEAFF.

V is TRBV9 and J is TRBJ2-3; 10 nucleotides agree with TRBD2. The CDR3 has 15 amino acids. V lost 1 base, J lost 3 bases, and 2 bases stayed unmatched. CDR1 is SGDLS, CDR2 YYNGEE, per germline. The CDR3 bases are TGTGCCAGCAGCGTAATTAGCGGGAGGACAGATACGCAGTATTTT. Translating it yields CASSVISGRTDTQYF.

The chain is built from TRBV4-2 and TRBJ2-7, with D possibly being TRBD2 (6 bases). Per germline, CDR1 LGHNA and CDR2 YNFKEQ. Trimming stripped 1 base from V and 0 bases from J, with 13 bases between. The CDR3 length is 16 residues. Written as DNA, the CDR3 is TGTGCCAGCAGCCAAGGGGGAGGAACGAGCTCCTACGAGCAGTACTTC. This sequence encodes CASSQGGGTSSYEQYF.

This chain joins TRBV9 and TRBJ1-1, with TRBD1 as a possible D gene (5 bases). V was shortened by 0 bases and J by 2 bases, with 8 bases between the two germline ends. The CDR3 totals 14 residues. From germline, CDR1 is SGDLS and CDR2 YYNGEE. CDR3 amino acids: CASSVEQGNTEAFF. DNA for the CDR3: TGTGCCAGCAGCGTAGAGCAGGGTAACACTGAAGCTTTCTTT.